A single sample gave rise to the 30 T cell receptor beta chains below, sequenced in a study of shared clonotypes between healthy human individuals. Clones were sequenced by immunoSEQ multiplex PCR, and TCRdb holds only the in-frame ones, with some missing. The table shows about 2.1 million clones, with roughly 93% occurring only once. The naive CD8 population came from CD45RO-negative cells selected for CCR7, without terminally differentiated effector memory CD45RA+ cells. Sequenced sample: naive CD8+ T cells from PBMCs. These receptor sequences come from a man aged 18 to 29 in good health. Some clones in this sample may be carry-over from other donors' samples.

The V gene is TRBV7-9, the J gene TRBJ2-7, with TRBD1 matching over 9 bases. J gave up 3 bases and V 5 bases, and 11 bases lay outside the gene matches. The length of the CDR3 is 16 residues. Germline values: CDR1 SEHNR, CDR2 FQNEAQ (reference sequence). The CDR3 nucleotides read TGTGCCAGCAGCCCCGGGACAGGGAATGTATTCTACGAGCAGTACTTC. It translates to CASSPGTGNVFYEQYF.

The chain carries TRBV5-1 and TRBJ2-1, with TRBD1 as a possible D gene (6 bases). Trimming pared 3 bases from V and 4 bases from J, leaving 17 bases between. There are 16 residues in the CDR3. Germline-derived CDR1 and CDR2 are SGHRS and YFSETQ. The CDR3 loop reads CASSSEGGLGYNEQFF. In nucleotides, the CDR3 is TGCGCCAGCAGCTCCGAAGGGGGTTTGGGATACAATGAGCAGTTCTTC.

The rearrangement links TRBV13 to TRBJ1-1; 7 nucleotides match TRBD1. Losses at the gene ends were 3 bases for V and 3 bases for J; bases not matched to a gene: 22. Looked up from germline, CDR1 is PRHDT and CDR2 is FYEKMQ (reference sequence). This CDR3 has 20 amino acids. The CDR3 here is CASSFPPRTTFLQGYTEAFF. The CDR3, as DNA: TGTGCCAGCAGCTTTCCACCCCGCACGACCTTCTTACAGGGGTACACTGAAGCTTTCTTT.

The chain carries TRBV5-6 and TRBJ2-5; D ambiguous. V was shortened by 0 bases and J by 7 bases, with 4 bases between the two germline ends. CDR3 length: 11 residues. Germline V gives CDR1 SGHDT, CDR2 YYEEEE. CDR3 in DNA: TGTGCCAGCAGCTTGGGAGGGACCCAGTACTTC. It codes for CASSLGGTQYF.

This chain uses TRBV4-1 with TRBJ2-7; tentatively, D is TRBD1 (6 bases). The CDR3 is 15 amino acids. Germline lookup yields CDR1 MGHRA and CDR2 YSYEKL. V was pared by 1 base and J by 3 bases, with 13 bases between. As DNA, the CDR3 is TGCGCCAGCAGCCAAGGCTACAGGGTATTCTACGAGCAGTACTTC. Its protein product is CASSQGYRVFYEQYF.

V and J are TRBV7-3 and TRBJ2-1; a weak D match, TRBD2 (5 bases). The CDR3 contains 13 residues. The germline V and J ends were trimmed by 4 bases and 5 bases, with 9 bases remaining between them. Germline V CDR1 and CDR2: SGHTA, FQGTGA. CDR3 loop: CASSSDGDNEQFF. The DNA for the CDR3 is TGTGCCAGCAGCTCGGACGGGGACAATGAGCAGTTCTTC. Together with reference TRBV7-3 and TRBJ2-1, the CDR3 gives the full variable domain: GAGVSQTPSNKVTEKGKYVELRCDPISGHTALYWYRQSLGQGPEFLIYFQGTGAADDSGLPNDRFFAVRPEGSVSTLKIQRTERGDSAVYLCASSSDGDNEQFFGPGTRLTVL.

This chain joins TRBV28 and TRBJ2-7; 8 nucleotides agree with TRBD2. Germline V gene data show CDR1 as MDHEN and CDR2 as SYDVKM. Losses at the gene ends were 2 bases for V and 0 bases for J; bases not matched to a gene: 9. The CDR3 loop spans 17 amino acids. The CDR3 loop is CASSLSSGAESSYEQYF. In DNA form, the CDR3 reads TGTGCCAGCAGTTTAAGTAGCGGGGCAGAAAGCTCCTACGAGCAGTACTTC. The full variable domain, in which reference TRBV28 and TRBJ2-7 provide the parts outside the CDR3, is DVKVTQSSRYLVKRTGEKVFLECVQDMDHENMFWYRQDPGLGLRLIYFSYDVKMKEKGDIPEGYSVSREKKERFSLILESASTNQTSMYLCASSLSSGAESSYEQYFGPGTRLTVT.

The rearrangement links TRBV4-2 to TRBJ1-1; the D is unclear. The CDR3 contains 15 residues. Germline V gene data show CDR1 as LGHNA and CDR2 as YNFKEQ. V lost 3 bases and J 0 bases, leaving 11 bases between the germline ends. The CDR3 coding sequence is TGTGCCAGCAGCCAGTTTAAGCTAATGAACACTGAAGCTTTCTTT. Its protein product is CASSQFKLMNTEAFF.

V and J are TRBV7-2 and TRBJ1-2, with D perhaps matching TRBD1 (6 bases). The V end was cut by 6 bases, the J end by 4 bases, with 15 bases between. The length of the CDR3 is 14 residues. Germline assignment: CDR1 SGHTA and CDR2 FQGNSA. The CDR3 reads CASSPRDISYGYTF. DNA of the CDR3: TGTGCCAGCAGTCCCAGGGACATCTCCTATGGCTACACCTTC.

About this clone: Distinct nucleotide sequences in the sample also encode this CDR3. The chain uses TRBV30 and TRBJ1-6; D remains unclear. Trimming stripped 0 bases from V and 0 bases from J, with 6 bases between. Germline CDR1 GTSNPN, CDR2 SVGIG (reference sequence). The CDR3 contains 15 residues. The CDR3 protein is CAWSVLGSYNSPLHF. CDR3 bases: TGTGCCTGGAGTGTCCTCGGCTCCTATAATTCACCCCTCCACTTT.

The J gene is TRBJ1-2, the V gene TRBV7-9; a possible D gene is TRBD1 (5 bases). CDR1 SEHNR and CDR2 FQNEAQ come from the germline V gene (reference sequence). Trimming stripped 5 bases from V and 0 bases from J, with 13 bases between. The CDR3 runs to 15 residues. Here the CDR3 DNA reads TGTGCCAGCAGCGAGGGACTCCCAGCTAACTATGGCTACACCTTC. Translating gives CASSEGLPANYGYTF.

A word on this clone: Distinct nucleotide sequences in the sample also encode this CDR3. The chain combines TRBV9 with TRBJ2-7, with D hard to call. Germline loops: CDR1 SGDLS, CDR2 YYNGEE. Trimming took 2 bases from V and 2 from J, leaving 8 bases between them. The CDR3 loop spans 13 amino acids. CDR3 loop: CASSVGTTYEQYF. CDR3 bases: TGTGCCAGCAGCGTCGGTACTACCTACGAGCAGTACTTC.

V and J are TRBV6-1 and TRBJ2-1, with a possible D match to TRBD2 (5 bases). This CDR3 has 14 amino acids. Germline V CDR1 and CDR2: MNHNS, SASEGT. The V and J ends lost 2 bases and 5 bases respectively, with 10 bases between them. CDR3 in amino acids: CASSEWEINNEQFF. DNA for the CDR3: TGTGCCAGCAGTGAATGGGAGATAAACAATGAGCAGTTCTTC.

This clone was recorded a few times. CDR3 sequence reads: CASSASEGENTEAFF. As DNA, the CDR3 is TGTGCCAGCAGCGCCTCAGAGGGGGAGAACACTGAAGCTTTCTTT. This sequence joins TRBV7-9 and TRBJ1-1; tentative D call: TRBD1 (6 bases). The CDR3 is 15 amino acids. V dropped 5 bases and J dropped 1 base, with 14 bases sitting between them. Germline CDR1 and CDR2: SEHNR and FQNEAQ (reference sequence).

The genes are TRBV19 and TRBJ1-5; weak D call: TRBD1 (5 bases). Germline-derived CDR1 and CDR2 are LNHDA and SQIVND (reference sequence). The CDR3 runs 14 residues. The ends were cut back, 5 bases at V and 4 bases at J, with 12 bases in the middle. The CDR3 sequence: CASSPGTHNQPQHF. The CDR3 DNA reads as TGTGCCAGTAGTCCGGGGACCCATAATCAGCCCCAGCATTTT.

The chain is built from TRBV9 and TRBJ2-5, with a possible D match to TRBD2 (5 bases). In germline, CDR1 is SGDLS, CDR2 YYNGEE. With 0 bases removed from V and 4 bases from J, the gap between germline ends came to 19 bases. The CDR3 runs 17 residues. Here the CDR3 reads CASSVGGGRVWGETQYF. The CDR3 DNA follows: TGTGCCAGCAGCGTAGGAGGTGGGAGAGTTTGGGGAGAGACCCAGTACTTC.

The chain uses TRBV7-8 and TRBJ2-1; TRBD2 matches at 7 bases. J gave up 2 bases and V 1 base, and 5 bases lay outside the gene matches. Germline V gives CDR1 SGHVS, CDR2 FQNEAQ. This CDR3 has 16 residues. The CDR3 DNA reads as TGTGCCAGCAGCTTAGGCGCTAGCGGTACCTACAATGAGCAGTTCTTC. Its translation is CASSLGASGTYNEQFF.

The rearrangement uses TRBV7-9 and TRBJ1-1; D not resolved. The germline CDR1 and CDR2 sequences are SEHNR and FQNEAQ (reference sequence). The CDR3 sequence is 12 residues long. The ends were cut back, 5 bases at V and 6 bases at J, with 10 bases in the middle. For the CDR3, the DNA is TGTGCCAGCAGCCTGTTTTCACCTGAAGCTTTCTTT. It yields the protein CASSLFSPEAFF.

This chain links TRBV5-4 with TRBJ2-7; either TRBD1 or TRBD2 may supply D (6 bases each). Trimming removed 3 bases from V and 3 bases from J, with 16 bases in between. The length of the CDR3 is 15 residues. CDR1 SGHNT and CDR2 YYREEE come from the germline V gene (reference sequence). CDR3 nucleotide sequence: TGTGCCAGCAGCTCCCGTGGGGGGCAGGGCTACGAGCAGTACTTC. It codes for CASSSRGGQGYEQYF.

The V gene is TRBV7-6, the J gene TRBJ1-1; possibly TRBD1 for D (5 bases). The CDR3 has 13 amino acids. The germline V gene has CDR1 SGHVS and CDR2 FNYEAQ. Between the trimmed V and J ends, which lost 5 bases and 1 base, there was a span of 8 bases. CDR3 sequence (DNA): TGTGCCAGCAGCCAGGGCAGGAACACTGAAGCTTTCTTT. It translates to CASSQGRNTEAFF.

Regarding this clone: This specimen includes other DNA sequences encoding the same CDR3. The chain has TRBV7-9 and TRBJ2-5; D assignment may be TRBD1 or TRBD2 (5 bases each). Trimming removed 1 base from V and 1 base from J, with 7 bases in between. CDR1 is SEHNR, CDR2 FQNEAQ, per germline (reference sequence). The CDR3 spans 14 residues. In DNA, the CDR3 is TGTGCCAGCAGCTTAGGGGACGGCCAAGAGACCCAGTACTTC. Translation: CASSLGDGQETQYF.

This clone occurred once. The chain couples TRBV10-3 to TRBJ2-7; tentatively, D is TRBD1 or TRBD2 (6 bases each). CDR1 and CDR2 from the germline V gene are ENHRY and SYGVKD. The V gene lost 7 bases and the J gene lost 2 bases, with 21 bases spanning the gap. The CDR3 runs 16 residues. CDR3 region: CAITPHGGGDPYEQYF. CDR3 nucleotide sequence: TGTGCCATCACTCCTCACGGGGGCGGGGACCCCTACGAGCAGTACTTC.

V gene TRBV27 combines with J gene TRBJ2-1; TRBD2 matches at 8 bases. Germline assignment: CDR1 MNHEY and CDR2 SMNVEV (reference sequence). This CDR3 contains 16 residues. Losses at the gene ends were 11 bases for V and 0 bases for J; bases not matched to a gene: 12. The CDR3 DNA follows: TGTGCCGCCCGGGAGGGAGCGGCCAGCTCCTACAATGAGCAGTTCTTC. The encoded protein is CAAREGAASSYNEQFF.

The CDR3 region has the DNA TGTGCCAGCAGTTTAAGGGGGGACAATGAGCAGTTCTTC. Its translation: CASSLRGDNEQFF. V gene TRBV27 combines with J gene TRBJ2-1; D is perhaps TRBD1 or TRBD2 (6 bases each). The CDR3 extends over 13 amino acids. Trimming pared 2 bases from V and 5 bases from J, leaving 7 bases between. Germline CDR1 is MNHEY and CDR2 is SMNVEV (reference sequence).

Written as DNA, the CDR3 is TGTGCCAGCAAGAGGGGGGCGGGAGGTTTTTACGAGCAGTACTTC. Translated, it gives CASKRGAGGFYEQYF. The rearrangement joins TRBV27 to TRBJ2-7; 8 bases fit TRBD2. This CDR3 spans 15 amino acids. Germline assignment: CDR1 MNHEY and CDR2 SMNVEV (reference sequence). The V gene end was trimmed by 7 bases and the J gene end by 4 bases; junction bases not matched to a gene: 12.

This sequence joins TRBV7-3 and TRBJ2-3, with D possibly being TRBD2 (5 bases). Trimming removed 2 bases at V and 7 bases at J, with 16 bases between. The CDR3 has 15 residues. From germline, CDR1 is SGHTA and CDR2 FQGTGA. The CDR3 DNA follows: TGTGCCAGCAGCTTACTAGCTGGGGAAAGGAATACGCAGTATTTT. Protein: CASSLLAGERNTQYF.

CDR3: CASSSPNGTATYEQYF. CDR3 bases: TGTGCCAGCAGTTCTCCTAACGGGACAGCTACTTACGAGCAGTACTTC. V and J are TRBV27 and TRBJ2-7; 7 bases fit TRBD1. CDR1 and CDR2 from the germline V gene are MNHEY and SMNVEV (reference sequence). This CDR3 region has 16 residues. J gave up 4 bases and V 4 bases, and 13 bases lay outside the gene matches.

The V and J genes are TRBV10-3 and TRBJ1-1; D possibly corresponds to TRBD1 (5 bases). The CDR3 is 12 amino acids. Germline CDR1 is ENHRY and CDR2 is SYGVKD. Trimming left V 7 bases short and J 1 base short, with 7 bases between. The CDR3 reads CAIKGPNTEAFF. Here the CDR3 DNA reads TGTGCCATCAAGGGACCGAACACTGAAGCTTTCTTT.

This clone occurred once. The same CDR3 arises from other DNA sequences in this sample as well. The chain joins TRBV6-5 to TRBJ1-1; D unresolved. The length of the CDR3 is 13 residues. The V gene's germline CDR1 is MNHEY and CDR2 SVGAGI. Trimming cost V 4 bases and J 0 bases, with 6 bases left between them. CDR3 amino acids: CASSLGLNTEAFF. CDR3 DNA sequence: TGTGCCAGCAGTTTAGGGCTGAACACTGAAGCTTTCTTT.

The genes are TRBV13 and TRBJ1-1; maybe TRBD1 (6 bases). CDR3 length: 15 amino acids. Germline lookup yields CDR1 PRHDT and CDR2 FYEKMQ (reference sequence). The germline V and J ends were trimmed by 3 bases and 5 bases, with 16 bases remaining between them. The CDR3 nucleotides read TGTGCCAGCAGCTTCGGAGCGGGGGCGCTTACTGAAGCTTTCTTT. Amino acids: CASSFGAGALTEAFF.